This T cell receptor beta chain comes out of a study of post-analysis software for immune sequencing data. With regard to this clonotype: Its cognate antigen is unknown.

TCR beta cDNA libraries included unique molecular identifiers. Once 1 to 10 million T cells were used, 400,000 to 550,000 cDNA molecules resulted. In TCRdb, the PCR reads were re-called with MiXCR into one record per CDR3 protein. The table has 750,000 to 950,000 distinct CDR3 sequences, about 50% seen once. Study findings and constraints: By F measure, samples from a shared preparation batch strongly co-clustered. Comparison of patients with controls showed a handful of TRBV segments more frequent in patients, TRBV5-6, TRBV5-1 and TRBV20-1 among them.

The CDR3 loop spans 14 amino acids. CDR1 is SGHVS, CDR2 FQNEAQ, per germline. Deletions cut 7 bases from V and 8 bases from J, with 20 bases between. The chain links TRBV7-8 to TRBJ1-2; TRBD1 might be the D (6 bases). The receptor comes from a girl aged 10 to 17 with multiple sclerosis. The material sequenced was blood. CDR3 sequence: CASNGPPGAGGYTF. For the CDR3, the DNA is TGTGCCAGCAACGGGCCTCCAGGGGCCGGGGGCTACACCTTC.